Presented here are 10 T cell receptor beta chains from one specimen sequenced in a study of human T cells and chemical hapten exposure. Regarding time point: patch test 1, 2 weeks after DPC sensitization. Treatment described: therapeutic diphenylcyclopropenone sensitization with weekly scalp DPC. TCRdb re-derived calls from the RACE reads in MiXCR, one entry per CDR3 protein. The sample records some 180,000 distinct CDR3 sequences, more than 20% being singletons. The sequencing here drew on whole blood, taken in connection with sensitization to the hapten diphenylcyclopropenone (DPC). The source of these receptors is a woman aged 45-59 years with alopecia areata. Some clones in this sample may be carry-over from other donors' samples.

The chain recombines TRBV12-3 or TRBV12-4 with TRBJ2-1; TRBD2 is a possible D gene (5 bases). The CDR3 has 13 amino acids. V lost 7 bases to trimming and J lost 10 bases, with 17 bases between them. The CDR3 region has the DNA TGTGCCAGCAACCTCCTCGCAACGGGGGAGCAGTTCTTC. Amino acid sequence: CASNLLATGEQFF.

The chain joins TRBV6-5 to TRBJ1-5, with D possibly being TRBD1 (5 bases). The CDR3 extends over 14 amino acids. From germline, CDR1 is MNHEY and CDR2 SVGAGI. Trimming cost V 6 bases and J 3 bases, with 12 bases left between them. CDR3: CASRPRGTNQPQHF. The CDR3 DNA reads as TGTGCCAGCAGACCGAGGGGCACCAATCAGCCCCAGCATTTT.

The chain has TRBV27 and TRBJ2-7; D unresolved. V gave up 5 bases and J gave up 0 bases, with 8 bases separating them. The length of the CDR3 is 13 residues. The germline V gene has CDR1 MNHEY and CDR2 SMNVEV (reference sequence). CDR3 nucleotides: TGTGCCAGCAGTCCAGGTAGCTCCTACGAGCAGTACTTC. Amino acids: CASSPGSSYEQYF.

This clonotype was recorded a few times. V usage is TRBV18 and J usage is TRBJ1-1; a possible D gene is TRBD1 (5 bases). V was pared by 0 bases and J by 11 bases, with 10 bases between. Germline V gene data show CDR1 as KGHSH and CDR2 as LQKENI. The CDR3 totals 12 residues. CDR3 protein: CASSPPSGDAFF. The CDR3 DNA reads as TGTGCCAGCTCACCACCGAGCGGGGACGCTTTCTTT.

V and J are TRBV5-1 and TRBJ2-5, with 8 nucleotides matching TRBD2. J lost 5 bases, V lost 6 bases, and 6 bases had no gene match. This CDR3 contains 13 residues. Per the germline V gene, CDR1 is SGHRS and CDR2 is YFSETQ. CDR3 in amino acids: CASNQAGAETQYF. CDR3 nucleotides: TGCGCCAGCAACCAAGCGGGAGCGGAGACCCAGTACTTC. Variable domain in full (rest from reference TRBV5-1 and TRBJ2-5): KAGVTQTPRYLIKTRGQQVTLSCSPISGHRSVSWYQQTPGQGLQFLFEYFSETQRNKGNFPGRFSGRQFSNSRSEMNVSTLELGDSALYLCASNQAGAETQYFGPGTRLLVL.

This clonotype was detected only a few times. In DNA, the CDR3 is TGTGCCAGCAGTTGGGGGGGCGGGAGCAATCAGCCCCAGCATTTT. Its translation: CASSWGGGSNQPQHF. The chain is built from TRBV6-5 and TRBJ1-5; weak D call: TRBD1 (6 bases). With 4 bases removed from V and 1 base from J, the gap between germline ends came to 11 bases. Germline CDR1 and CDR2: MNHEY and SVGAGI. The CDR3 runs 15 residues.

V usage is TRBV6-1 and J usage is TRBJ1-6; the D is unclear. The germline V gene encodes CDR1 MNHNS and CDR2 SASEGT. The V and J ends lost 2 bases and 7 bases respectively, with 6 bases between them. The CDR3 is made up of 13 amino acids. The CDR3 DNA follows: TGTGCCAGCAGTGAAAATCGGAATTCACCCCTCCACTTT. Translated, it gives CASSENRNSPLHF.

This chain uses TRBV27 with TRBJ2-1; D gene uncertain. From germline, CDR1 is MNHEY and CDR2 SMNVEV (reference sequence). The V end was cut by 3 bases, the J end by 3 bases, with 3 bases between. The CDR3 is 12 amino acids. This CDR3 reads CASSLLYNEQFF. The CDR3 DNA sequence: TGTGCCAGCAGTTTGCTCTACAATGAGCAGTTCTTC.

This clonotype was seen more than once but under ten times. This chain connects TRBV7-2 to TRBJ2-3, with D maybe TRBD1 (6 bases). The V and J ends lost 5 bases and 2 bases respectively, with 14 bases between them. Germline CDR1 and CDR2: SGHTA and FQGNSA. CDR3 size: 15 residues. The CDR3 sequence: CASSTMGHPTDTQYF. CDR3 nucleotide sequence: TGTGCCAGCAGCACTATGGGACACCCCACAGATACGCAGTATTTT.

This clonotype was observed a handful of times. CDR3 DNA: TGTGCCACCAGCAGAGACACCCTTGAAAAACTGTTTTTT. It specifies CATSRDTLEKLFF. V is TRBV15 and J is TRBJ1-4; no clear D. Germline V lookup: CDR1 LNHNV, CDR2 YYDKDF (reference sequence). The CDR3 extends over 13 amino acids. The germline V and J ends were trimmed by 0 bases and 7 bases, with 6 bases remaining between them.